These T cell receptor beta chains were read from a single sample in a study of blood T cell repertoires in COVID-19. Some clones are missing from TCRdb's copy, which holds only in-frame ones; the method was immunoSEQ multiplex PCR. In the table there are 92,000 or so clones, more than 70% of which are singletons. The sample consisted of peripheral blood. The source of these receptors is a woman of 80 years or more with acute or convalescent COVID-19. Both conserved end residues are part of each CDR3. The D gene is left open where the match is weak. Clone size is stated in some rows and not others, as once, few, many or a class when expanded.

clone size: -; V gene: TRBV10-3; J gene: TRBJ2-7; D gene: TRBD1; CDR3 protein: CAIGPERTGDEQYF; CDR3 DNA: TGTGCCATCGGGCCGGAACGGACAGGGGACGAGCAGTACTTC
clone size: -; V gene: TRBV5-1; J gene: TRBJ1-1; D gene: -; CDR3 protein: CASSLGENTEAFF; CDR3 DNA: TGCGCCAGCAGCTTGGGAGAGAACACTGAAGCTTTCTTT
clone size: -; V gene: TRBV2; J gene: TRBJ1-4; D gene: -; CDR3 protein: CASRRQVNEKLFF; CDR3 DNA: TGTGCCAGCAGAAGACAGGTTAATGAAAAACTGTTTTTT
clone size: few; V gene: TRBV29-1; J gene: TRBJ1-4; D gene: TRBD1; CDR3 protein: CSVADRGHEKLFF; CDR3 DNA: TGCAGCGTGGCGGACAGGGGTCATGAAAAACTGTTTTTT
clone size: -; V gene: TRBV14; J gene: TRBJ1-4; D gene: -; CDR3 protein: CASSRGRADYNEKLFF; CDR3 DNA: TGTGCCAGCAGCCGGGGAAGGGCGGACTATAATGAAAAACTGTTTTTT
clone size: few; V gene: TRBV6-6; J gene: TRBJ2-2; D gene: TRBD2; CDR3 protein: CASSQRRGRNTGELFF; CDR3 DNA: TGTGCCAGCAGCCAGAGGCGGGGGAGGAACACCGGGGAGCTGTTTTTT
clone size: -; V gene: TRBV4-3; J gene: TRBJ2-7; D gene: TRBD1; CDR3 protein: CASSQGTGQANYEQYF; CDR3 DNA: TGCGCCAGCAGCCAAGGGACGGGACAGGCAAACTACGAGCAGTACTTC
clone size: -; V gene: TRBV27; J gene: TRBJ2-3; D gene: TRBD2; CDR3 protein: CASSPSGGGAGTQYF; CDR3 DNA: TGTGCCAGCAGTCCCTCCGGCGGGGGGGCCGGGACGCAGTATTTT
clone size: -; V gene: TRBV5-1; J gene: TRBJ1-1; D gene: -; CDR3 protein: CASSLEGRGDTEAFF; CDR3 DNA: TGCGCCAGCAGCTTGGAGGGCCGGGGGGACACTGAAGCTTTCTTT
clone size: -; V gene: TRBV24-1; J gene: TRBJ1-2; D gene: TRBD1; CDR3 protein: CATSDPRQGAGGYTF; CDR3 DNA: TGTGCCACCAGTGATCCTAGACAGGGGGCAGGAGGCTACACCTTC
clone size: -; V gene: TRBV19; J gene: TRBJ1-1; D gene: -; CDR3 protein: CASSTFRNTEAFF; CDR3 DNA: TGTGCCAGTAGTACGTTTAGGAACACTGAAGCTTTCTTT
clone size: -; V gene: TRBV10-2; J gene: TRBJ1-1; D gene: -; CDR3 protein: CASRDSTEAFF; CDR3 DNA: TGCGCCAGCCGGGACTCCACTGAAGCTTTCTTT
clone size: few; V gene: TRBV9; J gene: TRBJ1-2; D gene: -; CDR3 protein: CASSVAPGVDYGYTF; CDR3 DNA: TGTGCCAGCAGCGTAGCTCCAGGGGTTGACTATGGCTACACCTTC
clone size: -; V gene: TRBV6-5; J gene: TRBJ1-2; D gene: -; CDR3 protein: CASLRTPGSGGYTF; CDR3 DNA: TGTGCCAGCCTGAGGACCCCTGGGAGCGGTGGCTACACCTTC
clone size: -; V gene: TRBV6-5; J gene: TRBJ1-2; D gene: TRBD1; CDR3 protein: CASTPDRVSYGYTF; CDR3 DNA: TGTGCCAGCACCCCAGACAGGGTCTCCTATGGCTACACCTTC
clone size: -; V gene: TRBV6-1; J gene: TRBJ2-1; D gene: -; CDR3 protein: CASDLPSSDNEQFF; CDR3 DNA: TGTGCCAGCGATCTACCGTCGTCGGACAATGAGCAGTTCTTC
clone size: -; V gene: TRBV5-5; J gene: TRBJ2-6; D gene: -; CDR3 protein: CASSFRSGANVLTF; CDR3 DNA: TGTGCCAGCAGCTTCCGCTCTGGGGCCAACGTCCTGACTTTC
clone size: -; V gene: TRBV15; J gene: TRBJ1-3; D gene: -; CDR3 protein: CATSRTNTGRGPGNTIYF; CDR3 DNA: TGTGCCACCAGCAGAACCAACACAGGGAGAGGACCTGGAAACACCATATATTTT
clone size: -; V gene: TRBV6-5; J gene: TRBJ1-4; D gene: -; CDR3 protein: CASSYAQELLNEKLFF; CDR3 DNA: TGTGCCAGCAGTTACGCACAGGAGCTCCTGAATGAAAAACTGTTTTTT
clone size: -; V gene: TRBV2; J gene: TRBJ1-3; D gene: -; CDR3 protein: CASKVWGGQDTIYF; CDR3 DNA: TGTGCCAGCAAGGTGTGGGGGGGTCAGGACACCATATATTTT
clone size: -; V gene: TRBV19; J gene: TRBJ1-5; D gene: -; CDR3 protein: CASLCTGGKQPQHF; CDR3 DNA: TGTGCCAGTCTCTGCACCGGGGGAAAGCAGCCCCAGCATTTT
clone size: -; V gene: TRBV5-4; J gene: TRBJ2-7; D gene: TRBD1; CDR3 protein: CASSFFGTGNHEQYF; CDR3 DNA: TGTGCCAGCAGCTTCTTCGGGACAGGGAACCACGAGCAGTACTTC
clone size: -; V gene: TRBV19; J gene: TRBJ1-5; D gene: -; CDR3 protein: CASSIQGGAGNQPQHF; CDR3 DNA: TGTGCCAGTAGTATACAGGGTGGGGCCGGCAATCAGCCCCAGCATTTT
clone size: -; V gene: TRBV3-1/TRBV3-2; J gene: TRBJ1-4; D gene: TRBD1; CDR3 protein: CASSQDLGQGGEKLFF; CDR3 DNA: TGTGCCAGCAGCCAAGATCTTGGACAGGGAGGTGAAAAACTGTTTTTT
clone size: -; V gene: TRBV7-9; J gene: TRBJ1-1; D gene: -; CDR3 protein: CASSLGENTEAFF; CDR3 DNA: TGTGCCAGCAGCTTAGGAGAGAACACTGAAGCTTTCTTT
clone size: -; V gene: TRBV3-1/TRBV3-2; J gene: TRBJ1-2; D gene: -; CDR3 protein: CASSQDTGGGYGYTF; CDR3 DNA: TGTGCCAGCAGCCAAGATACGGGGGGGGGCTATGGCTACACCTTC
clone size: few; V gene: TRBV11-2; J gene: TRBJ1-2; D gene: -; CDR3 protein: CASRTQGFGGYTF; CDR3 DNA: TGTGCCAGCAGAACCCAGGGGTTCGGTGGCTACACCTTC
clone size: -; V gene: TRBV19; J gene: TRBJ1-1; D gene: TRBD1; CDR3 protein: CASSIQGANTEAFF; CDR3 DNA: TGTGCCAGTAGTATTCAGGGGGCGAACACTGAAGCTTTCTTT
clone size: -; V gene: TRBV6-2/TRBV6-3; J gene: TRBJ1-1; D gene: TRBD1; CDR3 protein: CASSGRTGGGNRPRAFF; CDR3 DNA: TGTGCCAGCAGTGGCCGGACAGGGGGAGGCAACAGGCCAAGGGCTTTCTTT
clone size: few; V gene: TRBV3-1/TRBV3-2; J gene: TRBJ2-1; D gene: TRBD2; CDR3 protein: CASGYRLAGGPGNEQFF; CDR3 DNA: TGTGCCAGCGGATACCGACTAGCGGGGGGGCCGGGGAATGAGCAGTTCTTC
clone size: -; V gene: TRBV28; J gene: TRBJ1-5; D gene: -; CDR3 protein: CASSFSNQPQHF; CDR3 DNA: TGTGCCAGCAGTTTTTCGAATCAGCCCCAGCATTTT
clone size: -; V gene: TRBV19; J gene: TRBJ2-4; D gene: -; CDR3 protein: CASSSRGASGLLAKNIQYF; CDR3 DNA: TGTGCCAGTAGTTCCCGGGGGGCTAGCGGCCTTCTAGCCAAAAACATTCAGTACTTC
clone size: -; V gene: TRBV5-1; J gene: TRBJ2-1; D gene: TRBD2; CDR3 protein: CASSLGLAGGGDEQFF; CDR3 DNA: TGCGCCAGCAGCTTGGGGCTAGCGGGGGGCGGGGATGAGCAGTTCTTC
clone size: -; V gene: TRBV6-4; J gene: TRBJ2-3; D gene: -; CDR3 protein: CASSEQGGGTDTQYF; CDR3 DNA: TGTGCCAGCAGTGAGCAGGGTGGGGGGACAGATACGCAGTATTTT
clone size: -; V gene: TRBV24-1; J gene: TRBJ2-3; D gene: -; CDR3 protein: CATSDSRKGADTQYF; CDR3 DNA: TGTGCCACCAGTGATAGTCGGAAAGGGGCAGATACGCAGTATTTT
clone size: -; V gene: TRBV7-9; J gene: TRBJ1-2; D gene: -; CDR3 protein: CASSLPFSGIYGYTF; CDR3 DNA: TGTGCCAGCAGCTTACCCTTCTCCGGTATCTATGGCTACACCTTC
clone size: few; V gene: TRBV7-6; J gene: TRBJ2-1; D gene: TRBD2; CDR3 protein: CASSLREGGASGPRGVNEQFF; CDR3 DNA: TGTGCCAGCAGCTTGAGGGAGGGCGGGGCTAGCGGCCCCCGAGGAGTCAATGAGCAGTTCTTC
clone size: -; V gene: TRBV5-4; J gene: TRBJ2-7; D gene: TRBD2; CDR3 protein: CASSLAGGALGHEQYF; CDR3 DNA: TGTGCCAGCAGCTTAGCGGGAGGGGCCCTGGGGCACGAGCAGTACTTC
clone size: -; V gene: TRBV7-3; J gene: TRBJ1-1; D gene: -; CDR3 protein: CASSPTGVNTEAFF; CDR3 DNA: TGTGCCAGCAGCCCTACAGGAGTAAACACTGAAGCTTTCTTT
clone size: -; V gene: TRBV4-1; J gene: TRBJ2-7; D gene: -; CDR3 protein: CASSQGSTQGTYEQYF; CDR3 DNA: TGCGCCAGCAGCCAAGGGTCGACCCAGGGCACCTACGAGCAGTACTTC
clone size: few; V gene: TRBV3-1/TRBV3-2; J gene: TRBJ1-3; D gene: TRBD1; CDR3 protein: CASSQDPGTGGNTIYF; CDR3 DNA: TGTGCCAGCAGCCAAGATCCCGGGACAGGTGGAAACACCATATATTTT
clone size: once; V gene: TRBV28; J gene: TRBJ1-1; D gene: -; CDR3 protein: CASTGSNTEAFF; CDR3 DNA: TGTGCCAGCACGGGATCCAACACTGAAGCTTTCTTT
clone size: -; V gene: TRBV6-2/TRBV6-3; J gene: TRBJ2-2; D gene: TRBD1; CDR3 protein: CASSQPTGKDTGELFF; CDR3 DNA: TGTGCCAGCAGCCAGCCGACAGGGAAGGACACCGGGGAGCTGTTTTTT
clone size: -; V gene: TRBV5-1; J gene: TRBJ1-3; D gene: -; CDR3 protein: CASSLVPPSSGNTIYF; CDR3 DNA: TGCGCCAGCAGCTTGGTCCCCCCGAGCTCTGGAAACACCATATATTTT
clone size: -; V gene: TRBV5-4; J gene: TRBJ2-3; D gene: -; CDR3 protein: CASSLGGTSTDTQYF; CDR3 DNA: TGTGCCAGCAGCTTAGGGGGAACTAGCACAGATACGCAGTATTTT
clone size: -; V gene: TRBV30; J gene: TRBJ1-3; D gene: TRBD1; CDR3 protein: CAWGAGGAVAPGNTIYF; CDR3 DNA: TGTGCCTGGGGGGCAGGGGGCGCCGTCGCACCTGGAAACACCATATATTTT
clone size: -; V gene: TRBV5-8; J gene: TRBJ1-2; D gene: -; CDR3 protein: CASSLTLLGPYGYTF; CDR3 DNA: TGTGCCAGCAGCTTGACCTTACTGGGGCCTTATGGCTACACCTTC
clone size: few; V gene: TRBV29-1; J gene: TRBJ1-6; D gene: -; CDR3 protein: CSVRTGENSPLHF; CDR3 DNA: TGCAGCGTCCGGACGGGAGAAAATTCACCCCTCCACTTT
clone size: -; V gene: TRBV7-2; J gene: TRBJ2-1; D gene: TRBD1; CDR3 protein: CASSLRQGSYNEQFF; CDR3 DNA: TGTGCCAGCAGCTTACGACAGGGGTCCTACAATGAGCAGTTCTTC
clone size: few; V gene: TRBV5-1; J gene: TRBJ2-7; D gene: -; CDR3 protein: CASSWAGEQYF; CDR3 DNA: TGCGCCAGCAGCTGGGCGGGCGAGCAGTACTTC
clone size: -; V gene: TRBV25-1; J gene: TRBJ1-2; D gene: -; CDR3 protein: CASSEGQGYGYTF; CDR3 DNA: TGTGCCAGCAGTGAGGGACAAGGCTATGGCTACACCTTC
clone size: -; V gene: TRBV7-2; J gene: TRBJ2-7; D gene: TRBD1; CDR3 protein: CASSLSGGGWSYEQYF; CDR3 DNA: TGTGCCAGCAGCTTATCAGGGGGCGGCTGGTCCTACGAGCAGTACTTC
clone size: few; V gene: TRBV9; J gene: TRBJ1-1; D gene: -; CDR3 protein: CASSDDRNTEAFF; CDR3 DNA: TGTGCCAGCAGCGACGACAGGAACACTGAAGCTTTCTTT
clone size: -; V gene: TRBV4-3; J gene: TRBJ2-3; D gene: -; CDR3 protein: CASSQDLRGGAVVSDTQYF; CDR3 DNA: TGCGCCAGCAGCCAAGATTTAAGAGGGGGGGCCGTAGTGTCAGATACGCAGTATTTT
clone size: -; V gene: TRBV27; J gene: TRBJ2-3; D gene: TRBD2; CDR3 protein: CASRPFSGVADTQYF; CDR3 DNA: TGTGCCAGCAGACCCTTTAGCGGGGTCGCAGATACGCAGTATTTT